This TCR beta chain was sequenced in a study of T cell responses to AZD1222 COVID-19 vaccine. Study-wide context: Analysis merged second doses at about 4 or about 12 weeks. Points from the study as a whole: Donors were largely white British and mainly female; clonal diversity was possibly underestimated.

Profiling relied on immunoSEQ multiplex PCR, and the TCRdb table lists in-frame clones only, not all of them. The profile shows about 55,000 clones, roughly 85% of them singletons. About this clone itself: Antigen unknown.

Germline values: CDR1 SGHAT, CDR2 FQNNGV. Trimming stripped 2 bases from V and 2 bases from J, with 13 bases between. CDR3 size: 15 residues. The chain couples TRBV11-2 to TRBJ2-7; tentatively, D is TRBD1 (6 bases). The specimen comprised peripheral blood, sampled on day 0 of AZD1222 vaccination. The TCR was taken from an adult in good health. In DNA form, the CDR3 reads TGTGCCAGCAGCTTAATTGAGGACAGAGCCTACGAGCAGTACTTC. Protein sequence: CASSLIEDRAYEQYF. Drawing the rest from reference TRBV11-2 and TRBJ2-7, the complete variable domain is EAGVAQSPRYKIIEKRQSVAFWCNPISGHATLYWYQQILGQGPKLLIQFQNNGVVDDSQLPKDRFSAERLKGVDSTLKIQPAKLEDSAVYLCASSLIEDRAYEQYFGPGTRLTVT.